Included here is one T cell receptor beta chain sequence, with context. Its antigen has not been determined. Base qualities are missing; no much larger clone stands one base away. CDR1 LNHDA and CDR2 SQIVND are derived from the germline V gene (reference sequence). The CDR3 measures 13 amino acids from cysteine to phenylalanine. Only the CDR3 DNA is retained, 39 bases long and in frame from the first base. At the junction V is shortened by 5 bases and J by 10 bases; bases outside the gene matches: 9. TCRbeta CDR3 regions were amplified from genomic DNA by means of the immunoSEQ Assay, a bias-controlled multiplex PCR. As for the original processing: Nucleated cell counts per sample were estimated from amplification of reference gene primers within the assay. Sequence reads were collapsed and filtered to measure the absolute abundance of every unique TCRbeta CDR3 rearrangement. Productive Simpson clonality was computed per sample as the square root of Simpson's diversity index over productive rearrangements. What TCRdb holds here is the immuneACCESS table cut down to in-frame rearrangements. Part of the clones is not present; checked against another copy, under half of the missing clones reflect an unresolved V gene, and the others are unexplained. V, J and clone size are those of that table, while D and trimming were read from the DNA. In this sample the table shows roughly 250,000 clones, roughly nine tenths of which occur a single time. Together, the top ten hold about 6.9% of the sample.

These data originate in a study of blood T cell repertoires in COVID-19 (dated by TCRdb to 2018 to 2020). About the study as a whole: The collaborator samples originated in the United States, Italy and Spain and spanned the acute and convalescent phases of COVID-19. Samples came from the ongoing ImmuneRACE study (first 160 participants) plus 1,254 subjects from 6 global collaborators. The dataset comprised deeply sampled blood TCRbeta repertoires from subjects exposed to, actively infected with, or recovered from COVID-19. The prospective study material was composed of cDNA or gDNA derived from T cells, B-cell-depleted T cells, or PBMCs. The repertoires were made available in a free public database intended to serve as a resource for research on the immune response to SARS-CoV-2. Where HLA class I and class II types were available, the types were taken from metadata supplied by the sample provider, not from assay-based typing. A de-identified subject ID, COVID-19 status, age in years and sex were almost always included in the sample metadata. Study-wide conclusions, independent of this receptor: How much clinical and demographic metadata was included differed by source and by participant, and the metadata was provided uncurated.

In the prospective study, participants were roughly 18 to 100 years old, resided in about two dozen geographic areas of the United States, and were enrolled through a virtual design. To assign participants to cohorts, the prospective study relied on clinical history that participants themselves reported in a screening survey and a study questionnaire. Mobile phlebotomists in the prospective study collected whole blood, serum and a nasopharyngeal or oropharyngeal swab from every participant. Prospective study participants could optionally give additional blood draws and questionnaires over a roughly two-month period. Before DNA extraction, prospective study blood samples were shipped either frozen or at room temperature.

The sample was PBMCs or T cells enriched from blood (not recorded which). This TCR came from a woman aged 25 to 39 with acute COVID-19. This chain is built from TRBV19 and TRBJ1-1, and TRBD1 aligns with 8 junction nucleotides. The nucleotide sequence is given as TGTGCCAGTAGTTCGGACAGGGCGGTGGTAGCTTTCTTT. Its coded protein is CASSSDRAVVAFF.